Each of the 20 T cell receptor beta chains below was sequenced from the same sample in a study of shared clonotypes between healthy human individuals. The repertoire was sequenced with immunoSEQ multiplex PCR; TCRdb's copy has only in-frame clones and lacks some. The sample lists about 470,000 clones; roughly 77% were seen once. Material for sequencing was PBMCs. Receptor source: a woman aged 35 to 49 in good health. Some clones in this sample may be carry-over from other donors' samples.

J is TRBJ2-3 and V is TRBV2; D perhaps matches TRBD2 (5 bases). The CDR3 runs 15 residues. Between the trimmed V and J ends, which lost 5 bases and 0 bases, there was a span of 12 bases. The V gene's germline CDR1 is SNHLY and CDR2 FYNNEI. The CDR3 DNA follows: TGTGCCAGCAGTTCGGAGCGGCCTAGCACAGATACGCAGTATTTT. This sequence encodes CASSSERPSTDTQYF.

Remarks on this clone: Other DNA sequences from this sample encode an identical CDR3 as well. The V gene is TRBV27, the J gene TRBJ2-7; 8 positions match TRBD1. Losses at the gene ends were 3 bases for V and 2 bases for J; bases not matched to a gene: 6. The CDR3 covers 15 residues. Looked up from germline, CDR1 is MNHEY and CDR2 is SMNVEV (reference sequence). The CDR3 sequence: CASSFSGTGPYEQYF. The CDR3 nucleotides are TGTGCCAGCAGTTTCTCCGGGACAGGCCCCTACGAGCAGTACTTC.

This clone appeared a few times. The rearrangement links TRBV29-1 to TRBJ2-7, with TRBD1 as a possible D gene (6 bases). CDR3 size: 11 residues. Between the trimmed V and J ends, which lost 6 bases and 3 bases, there was a span of 9 bases. From germline, CDR1 is SQVTM and CDR2 ANQGSEA. The CDR3 nucleotides are TGCAGCGTCGGACAGAGCTACGAGCAGTACTTC. It codes for CSVGQSYEQYF.

This clone was seen a few times. CDR3 DNA sequence: TGTGCCAGCAGTACGACAACCAACTATGGCTACACCTTC. Protein: CASSTTTNYGYTF. This chain connects TRBV28 to TRBJ1-2; D call uncertain. Germline loops: CDR1 MDHEN, CDR2 SYDVKM. CDR3 length: 13 amino acids. V dropped 5 bases and J dropped 2 bases, with 9 bases sitting between them.

The V gene is TRBV5-1, the J gene TRBJ1-6, with a possible D match to TRBD1 (5 bases). Germline lookup yields CDR1 SGHRS and CDR2 YFSETQ. There are 16 residues in the CDR3. The ends were cut back, 5 bases at V and 3 bases at J, with 15 bases in the middle. The CDR3 DNA follows: TGCGCCAGCAGAATGGACGCTGGGGGCTATAATTCACCCCTCCACTTT. Translated: CASRMDAGGYNSPLHF. The full variable domain, its missing parts supplied by reference TRBV5-1 and TRBJ1-6, is KAGVTQTPRYLIKTRGQQVTLSCSPISGHRSVSWYQQTPGQGLQFLFEYFSETQRNKGNFPGRFSGRQFSNSRSEMNVSTLELGDSALYLCASRMDAGGYNSPLHFGNGTRLTVT.

The chain joins TRBV7-3 to TRBJ2-2; D is unclear. This CDR3 comprises 17 residues. Trimming removed 1 base from V and 0 bases from J, with 12 bases in between. CDR1 is SGHTA and CDR2 is FQGTGA in the germline V gene. The CDR3 reads CASSLNRRGANTGELFF. DNA of the CDR3: TGTGCCAGCAGCTTAAATCGTCGCGGCGCGAACACCGGGGAGCTGTTTTTT.

This chain uses TRBV4-2 with TRBJ1-5; 7 bases map to TRBD1. Germline CDR1 and CDR2: LGHNA and YNFKEQ. After removal of 2 bases from V and 1 base from J, the junction contained 8 bases not matched to a gene. This CDR3 contains 17 residues. CDR3 residues: CASSQPWGTESNQPQHF. As DNA, the CDR3 is TGTGCCAGCAGCCAACCCTGGGGGACAGAAAGCAATCAGCCCCAGCATTTT.

The table lists this clone with a few counts. The chain joins TRBV28 to TRBJ1-2, with D unclear. V was trimmed by 5 bases and J by 4 bases, leaving 17 bases between them. The CDR3 is 15 amino acids. Germline V lookup: CDR1 MDHEN, CDR2 SYDVKM. CDR3 DNA sequence: TGTGCCAGCAGTCTCCCCAGAAAGGCTGGCTATGGCTACACCTTC. Protein sequence: CASSLPRKAGYGYTF.

The V call is TRBV28, the J call TRBJ2-3, with 11 nucleotides matching TRBD2. CDR1 is MDHEN and CDR2 is SYDVKM in the germline V gene. The CDR3 is made up of 16 amino acids. Trimming took 6 bases from V and 0 from J; bases not matched to a gene: 5. The CDR3 DNA reads as TGTGCCAGCAGATCCCCTAGCGGGAGGAGCACAGATACGCAGTATTTT. This sequence encodes CASRSPSGRSTDTQYF.

This clone was seen only once. The V call is TRBV4-3, the J call TRBJ2-3, with D possibly being TRBD2 (6 bases). This CDR3 comprises 14 residues. CDR1 and CDR2 from the germline V gene are LGHNA and YSLEER. The V and J ends lost 4 bases and 6 bases respectively, with 14 bases between them. CDR3 sequence reads: CASSRVGRSDTQYF. CDR3 DNA: TGCGCCAGCAGCCGAGTAGGGAGGTCCGATACGCAGTATTTT.

The chain joins TRBV30 to TRBJ1-2, with 9 bases matching TRBD1. The CDR3 runs 15 residues. J gave up 1 base and V 4 bases, and 7 bases lay outside the gene matches. The germline gives CDR1 GTSNPN, CDR2 SVGIG (reference sequence). The DNA for the CDR3 is TGTGCCTGGAACCTGGGACAGGGTATTAACTATGGCTACACCTTC. This codes for CAWNLGQGINYGYTF.

The V call is TRBV9, the J call TRBJ2-3; 12 bases map to TRBD2. The CDR3 length is 20 residues. Losses at the gene ends were 0 bases for V and 3 bases for J; bases not matched to a gene: 14. Germline V gene sequence: CDR1 SGDLS, CDR2 YYNGEE. This CDR3 reads CASSVGASGRDFYKTDTQYF. CDR3 coding DNA: TGTGCCAGCAGCGTAGGGGCTAGCGGGAGGGATTTTTATAAAACAGATACGCAGTATTTT. The variable domain in full, completed from reference TRBV9 and TRBJ2-3, reads DSGVTQTPKHLITATGQRVTLRCSPRSGDLSVYWYQQSLDQGLQFLIQYYNGEERAKGNILERFSAQQFPDLHSELNLSSLELGDSALYFCASSVGASGRDFYKTDTQYFGPGTRLTVL.

The chain employs TRBV6-5 and TRBJ2-4, with 10 nucleotides matching TRBD1. Trimming took 7 bases from V and 7 from J; bases not matched to a gene: 1. Germline V gene sequence: CDR1 MNHEY, CDR2 SVGAGI. This CDR3 comprises 12 residues. CDR3 sequence (DNA): TGTGCCAGCACGGACAGGGGGAACATTCAGTACTTC. Protein product: CASTDRGNIQYF.

The gene calls are TRBV2 and TRBJ1-5; the match to TRBD1 covers 7 bases. This CDR3 has 15 residues. Germline CDR1 SNHLY, CDR2 FYNNEI. Trimming took 9 bases from V and 9 from J; bases not matched to a gene: 17. The CDR3 DNA sequence: TGTGCCAGTACTAGAAACAGGGGCGGGGATCTGCCCCAGCATTTT. It yields the protein CASTRNRGGDLPQHF.

The chain has TRBV7-9 and TRBJ2-7; possible D gene TRBD2, 6 bases. Trimming pared 3 bases from V and 5 bases from J, leaving 20 bases between. Germline V gene data show CDR1 as SEHNR and CDR2 as FQNEAQ (reference sequence). The length of the CDR3 is 16 residues. The CDR3 region is CASSLGPGLRAHEQYF. CDR3 DNA sequence: TGTGCCAGCAGCTTGGGACCGGGACTCCGAGCGCACGAGCAGTACTTC.

This chain links TRBV7-2 with TRBJ2-1; TRBD2 matches 13 bases. The trim removed 5 bases at V and 8 bases at J, leaving 3 bases unmatched. In germline, CDR1 is SGHTA, CDR2 FQGNSA. The CDR3 totals 14 residues. The CDR3 nucleotides are TGTGCCAGCAGCCCGGGACTAGCGGGGCATGAGCAGTTCTTC. The encoded protein is CASSPGLAGHEQFF. The full variable domain, rest sourced from reference TRBV7-2 and TRBJ2-1, is GAGVSQSPSNKVTEKGKDVELRCDPISGHTALYWYRQSLGQGLEFLIYFQGNSAPDKSGLPSDRFSAERTGGSVSTLTIQRTQQEDSAVYLCASSPGLAGHEQFFGPGTRLTVL.

The chain joins TRBV7-3 to TRBJ2-1; 10 bases agree with TRBD1. Germline-derived CDR1 and CDR2 are SGHTA and FQGTGA. This CDR3 region has 13 residues. V was clipped by 2 bases and J by 10 bases; unmatched bases: 2. Here the CDR3 reads CASSLDRGREQFF. In DNA form, the CDR3 reads TGTGCCAGCAGCTTAGACAGGGGGCGGGAGCAGTTCTTC.

The chain recombines TRBV20-1 with TRBJ2-5; D unclear. The CDR3 is 11 residues long. Germline V lookup: CDR1 DFQATT, CDR2 SNEGSKA (reference sequence). With 5 bases removed from V and 5 bases from J, the gap between germline ends came to 9 bases. DNA of the CDR3: TGCAGTGCTTTGGGGTCCGAGACCCAGTACTTC. Amino acids: CSALGSETQYF.

A single count supports this clone. The V and J genes are TRBV29-1 and TRBJ2-5; TRBD2 matches 9 bases. V trimming: 5 bases; J trimming: 1 base; junction bases outside the gene matches: 5. This CDR3 has 14 residues. Germline V gene sequence: CDR1 SQVTM, CDR2 ANQGSEA. This CDR3 is CSVPTSGVQETQYF. CDR3 bases: TGCAGCGTTCCGACTAGCGGAGTCCAAGAGACCCAGTACTTC. The whole variable domain, remainder taken from reference TRBV29-1 and TRBJ2-5, is SAVISQKPSRDICQRGTSLTIQCQVDSQVTMMFWYRQQPGQSLTLIATANQGSEATYESGFVIDKFPISRPNLTFSTLTVSNMSPEDSSIYLCSVPTSGVQETQYFGPGTRLLVL.

V is TRBV30 and J is TRBJ2-3; perhaps TRBD1 as D (5 bases). The CDR3 has 13 amino acids. Germline-derived CDR1 and CDR2 are GTSNPN and SVGIG (reference sequence). The V gene lost 0 bases and the J gene lost 7 bases, with 11 bases spanning the gap. CDR3 coding DNA: TGTGCCTGGAGTGTAGAAGGGGCTTATACGCAGTATTTT. Amino acids: CAWSVEGAYTQYF.